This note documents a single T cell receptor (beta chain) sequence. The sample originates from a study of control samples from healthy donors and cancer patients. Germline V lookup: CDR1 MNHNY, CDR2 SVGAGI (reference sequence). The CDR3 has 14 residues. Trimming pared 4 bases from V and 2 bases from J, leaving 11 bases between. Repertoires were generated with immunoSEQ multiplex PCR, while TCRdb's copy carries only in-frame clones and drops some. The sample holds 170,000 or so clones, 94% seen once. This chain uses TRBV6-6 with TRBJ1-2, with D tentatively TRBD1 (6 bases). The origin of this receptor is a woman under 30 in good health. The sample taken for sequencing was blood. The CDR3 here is CASSFKDRNYGYTF. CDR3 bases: TGTGCCAGCAGTTTCAAAGACAGGAACTATGGCTACACCTTC.